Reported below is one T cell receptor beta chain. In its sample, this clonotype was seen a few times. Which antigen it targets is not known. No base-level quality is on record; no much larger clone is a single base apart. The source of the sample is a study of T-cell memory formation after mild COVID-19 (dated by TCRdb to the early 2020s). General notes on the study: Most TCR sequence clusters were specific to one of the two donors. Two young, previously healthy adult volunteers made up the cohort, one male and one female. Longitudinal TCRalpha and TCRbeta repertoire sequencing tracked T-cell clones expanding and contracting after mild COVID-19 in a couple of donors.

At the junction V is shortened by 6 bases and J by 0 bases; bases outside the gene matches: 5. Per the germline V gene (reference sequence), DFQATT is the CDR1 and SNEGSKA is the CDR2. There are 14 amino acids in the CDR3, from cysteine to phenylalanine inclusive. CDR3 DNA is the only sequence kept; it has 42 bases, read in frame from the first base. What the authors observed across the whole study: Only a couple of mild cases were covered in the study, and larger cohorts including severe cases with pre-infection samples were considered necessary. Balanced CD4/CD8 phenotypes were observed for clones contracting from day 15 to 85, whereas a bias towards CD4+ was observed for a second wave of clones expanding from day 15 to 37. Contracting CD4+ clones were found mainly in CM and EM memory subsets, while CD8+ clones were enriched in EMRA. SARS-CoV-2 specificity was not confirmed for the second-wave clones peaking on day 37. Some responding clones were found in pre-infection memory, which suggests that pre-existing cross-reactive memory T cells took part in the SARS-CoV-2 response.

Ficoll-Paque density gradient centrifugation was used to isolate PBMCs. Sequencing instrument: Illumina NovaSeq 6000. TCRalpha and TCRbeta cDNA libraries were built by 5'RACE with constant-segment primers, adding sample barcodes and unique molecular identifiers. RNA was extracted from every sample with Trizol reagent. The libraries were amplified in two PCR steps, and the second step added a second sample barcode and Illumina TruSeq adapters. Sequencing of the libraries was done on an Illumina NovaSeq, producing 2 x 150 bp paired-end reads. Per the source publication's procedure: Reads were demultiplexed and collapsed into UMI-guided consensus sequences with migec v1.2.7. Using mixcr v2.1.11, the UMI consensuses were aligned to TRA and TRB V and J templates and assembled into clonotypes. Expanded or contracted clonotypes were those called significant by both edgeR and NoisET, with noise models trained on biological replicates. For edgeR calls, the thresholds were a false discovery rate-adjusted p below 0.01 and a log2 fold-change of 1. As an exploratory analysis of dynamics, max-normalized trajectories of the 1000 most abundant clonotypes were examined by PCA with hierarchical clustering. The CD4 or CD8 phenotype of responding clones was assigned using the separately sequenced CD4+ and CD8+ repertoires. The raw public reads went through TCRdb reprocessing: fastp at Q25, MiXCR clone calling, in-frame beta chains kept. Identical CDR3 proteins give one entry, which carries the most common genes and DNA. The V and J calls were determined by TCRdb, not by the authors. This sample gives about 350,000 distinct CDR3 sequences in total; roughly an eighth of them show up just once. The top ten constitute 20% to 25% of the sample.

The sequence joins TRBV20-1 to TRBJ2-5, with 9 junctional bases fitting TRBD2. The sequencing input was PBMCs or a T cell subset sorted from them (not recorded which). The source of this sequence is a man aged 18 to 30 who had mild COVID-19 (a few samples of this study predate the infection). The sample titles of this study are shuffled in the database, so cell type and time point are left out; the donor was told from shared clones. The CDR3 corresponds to CSAGGGAYQETQYF. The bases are TGCAGTGCAGGCGGGGGGGCTTACCAAGAGACCCAGTACTTC.